The entry that follows covers one T cell receptor (beta chain) sequence. This sample is drawn from a study of T cell changes during pregnancy in multiple sclerosis. Sequencing used immunoSEQ multiplex PCR; TCRdb keeps in-frame clones, though not all of them. The sample lists around 81,000 clones, roughly 90% occurring once. The CDR3 consists of 15 residues. Germline CDR1 SGHNT, CDR2 YYREEE (reference sequence). The V end was cut by 3 bases, the J end by 1 base, with 13 bases between. This chain joins TRBV5-4 and TRBJ1-2; D is undetermined. Material: peripheral blood, obtained after pregnancy. This clonotype was sampled from a female donor in good health, enrolled as a control in a pregnancy study. The CDR3 DNA is TGTGCCAGCAGCTGGCGGCCTGAGGGTAACTATGGCTACACCTTC. Translation: CASSWRPEGNYGYTF.